The following is a TCR beta chain sequence with its context. It lacks a known antigen. Base quality data are lacking; no much larger clone is found one base away. Using the deep immunoSEQ assay, TCR CDR3 regions were amplified from genomic DNA by multiplex PCR. Extracted genomic DNA from each cell subset was distributed evenly across all wells of several immunoSEQ 96-well plates, and each plate was treated as a replicate. For sorted subsets, each replicate PCR was loaded with approximately 190 ng genomic DNA, equivalent to some 31,000 T cell genomes. Purified libraries were quantified with a Qubit 3.0 fluorometer, sized on a Bioanalyzer 2100, and re-quantified with the KAPA Library Quantification kit. Every immunoSEQ 96-well plate was sequenced on a dedicated single-read 150-cycle Illumina NextSeq 550 flow cell. The study's own analysis went as follows. Because the immunoSEQ output held only junctional sequences and lacked quality scores, the filtering could not match the filtering applied to full-length reads. Sequences were annotated with PyIR, a Python wrapper for IgBLAST v1.9, and V/J genes and CDR3 were assigned using IMGT germline references. Reads were removed for weak V/J assignments (E-value above 1e-6), missing CDR3, stop codons, out-of-frame junctions, or ambiguous translated residues. V3J clonotypes were defined as sequences sharing an identical inferred V gene, J gene, and CDR3 amino acid sequence. Percentage overlap between repertoires was calculated by dividing the number of shared unique clonotypes by the size of the smaller repertoire. Richness of each repertoire was evaluated using RTK rarefaction, the Chao1 estimator, and Recon v2.1 estimates of unobserved clonotypes. Generation probabilities for all TCRbeta clonotypes obtained by the gDNA method from several donors were computed using OLGA. TCRdb provides this immuneACCESS table in a form limited to in-frame rearrangements. Some clones are lacking; in checked studies, under half of them reflect an unresolved V gene, and why the rest are absent is not known. For V, J and clone size, that table is used; D and trimming come from the DNA. The sample table lists about 1,900,000 clones, less than 95% of them with a count of one. The ten largest clonotypes hold 0.95% to 1.5% of the sample.

For the CD8 naive samples, CD45RO-negative cells were positively selected for CCR7, yielding a CD45RA+CCR7+ population from which TemRA cells were excluded. The donors were healthy, HIV-negative adults with no recently reported acute infections or vaccinations. Every donor was a Caucasian adult living in Nashville, Tennessee, USA. After blood collection by leukapheresis, PBMCs were isolated using Ficoll-Histopaque density gradient centrifugation and then cryopreserved in the vapor phase of liquid nitrogen. Analytical flow cytometry was used to check the purity and quantity of each magnetically sorted T cell population. Genomic DNA was isolated from each sorted fraction and quantified by UV absorbance on a Nanodrop 2000c. This entry is derived from a study of shared clonotypes between healthy human individuals (dated by TCRdb to about 2020). General notes on the study: A few men and two women, aged 18 to 49 years, made up the cohort. Libraries were prepared and TCR repertoires were sequenced by different laboratories using diverse techniques, in order to increase sequencing depth and limit assay-specific biases. Per donor, three plates each were used for CD4 naive and CD4 memory, two for CD8 naive, and one for CD8 memory. Leukapheresis yielded between about 0.9 and 9.5 billion PBMCs per donor. To estimate repertoire size and how much clonotypes are shared between individuals, the study performed deep sequencing of blood TCR repertoires from 4 to 6 healthy adults.

What the study reported, not specific to this receptor: Incomplete sequencing was indicated by rarefaction of sorted-subset datasets, despite the large sequencing depth. Naive subsets generally had larger estimated clonotype richness than memory subsets did. Compared with non-shared clonotypes, the clonotypes found in all four sorted-subset donors had higher generation probabilities. Only blood was sampled, and tissue TCR repertoires likely differ from those in blood. Pairwise subsampling indicated that sequencing depth was expected to affect the degree of clonotype sharing among donors. The small number of donors limited the genetic and exposure-history diversity represented. Across a few donors, roughly 5% of naive CD4, approximately 3.6% of naive CD8, around 2.5% of memory CD4, and approximately 0.42% of memory CD8 clonotypes were shared.

V is shortened by 4 bases, J by 3 bases, and the region joining them spans 15 bases. The CDR3 has 16 amino acids, counting the end cysteine and phenylalanine. Left in the record is the CDR3 DNA by itself, 48 bases read in frame from the first base. For CDR1 and CDR2, the germline V gene lists ENHRY and SYGVKD. The sequence was obtained from a man aged 18 to 29 in good health. The V gene is TRBV10-3 and the J gene is TRBJ1-4; TRBD1 is perhaps the D gene, given 5 matching bases. The sequencing input was naive CD8+ T cells sorted from blood. Sample cell subset or site, as interpreted from the label and publication: CD45RA+CCR7+. CDR3 sequence: CAISGDRRGANEKLFF. The sequenced DNA: TGTGCCATCAGTGGGGATAGGAGAGGGGCTAATGAAAAACTGTTTTTT.